The 25 T cell receptor beta chains presented below share a single source sample, sequenced in a study of monozygotic twins with inflammatory bowel disease. TCRdb reanalyzed the 5' RACE reads, giving one entry per CDR3 protein sequence and no DNA. Its clone listing holds just over 300,000 distinct CDR3 sequences. Sequenced: blood. The receptors stem from a human donor with ulcerative colitis or Crohn's disease, or a healthy co-twin of an affected twin (not recorded which).

The J gene is TRBJ2-7, the V gene TRBV7-2; TCRdb indicates TRBD1, and absent DNA this call remains unverified. CDR3 length: 12 amino acids. CDR1 and CDR2 from the germline V gene are SGHTA and FQGNSA. This CDR3 reads CASSTREYEQYF.

The rearrangement links TRBV4-3 to TRBJ2-7; lacking DNA, the TRBD1 call made by TCRdb goes unchecked. This CDR3 region has 16 residues. Germline V gene lookup returns CDR1 LGHNA and CDR2 YSLEER. The CDR3 loop reads CASSQSPIPGDYEQYF.

The chain employs TRBV7-2 and TRBJ1-5; TCRdb reports TRBD1, a call that lacks DNA to check it against. CDR1 and CDR2 from the germline V gene are SGHTA and FQGNSA. The CDR3 length is 14 residues. CDR3 region: CASSARGAGQPQHF.

This sequence joins TRBV20-1 and TRBJ1-2; TCRdb indicates TRBD1, and absent DNA this call remains unverified. Germline lookup yields CDR1 DFQATT and CDR2 SNEGSKA (reference sequence). The length of the CDR3 is 13 residues. This CDR3 is CSARDQGTGGYTF.

The genes are TRBV3-1 and TRBJ1-6. The CDR3 totals 14 residues. Germline-derived CDR1 and CDR2 are LGHDT and YNNKEL (reference sequence). The CDR3 is CASNGDSYNSPLHF. The variable domain in full, completed from reference TRBV3-1 and TRBJ1-6, reads DTAVSQTPKYLVTQMGNDKSIKCEQNLGHDTMYWYKQDSKKFLKIMFSYNNKELIINETVPNRFSPKSPDKAHLNLHINSLELGDSAVYFCASNGDSYNSPLHFGNGTRLTVT.

CDR3 protein: CASSQVHWDSSYNEQFF. The chain uses TRBV4-3 and TRBJ2-1. The CDR3 contains 17 residues. Germline CDR1 LGHNA, CDR2 YSLEER.

The rearrangement uses TRBV10-3 and TRBJ2-1; TCRdb picks TRBD1, but there is no DNA to check that call. Germline V CDR1 and CDR2: ENHRY, SYGVKD. The CDR3 loop spans 12 amino acids. The CDR3 is CAISEGAYNQFF.

The rearrangement joins TRBV6-5 to TRBJ2-6. Looked up from germline, CDR1 is MNHEY and CDR2 is SVGAGI. This CDR3 contains 13 residues. CDR3 region: CASTQSGANVLTF.

The J gene is TRBJ2-5, the V gene TRBV11-2; with no DNA, the TCRdb D assignment of TRBD1 cannot be verified. CDR1 and CDR2 (germline): SGHAT, FQNNGV. The CDR3 extends over 14 amino acids. CDR3 sequence: CASSPQYPSETQYF.

The chain joins TRBV6-1 to TRBJ1-5; as DNA is missing, the TRBD1 call by TCRdb cannot be tested. Germline V gene lookup returns CDR1 MNHNS and CDR2 SASEGT. The CDR3 covers 14 residues. The CDR3 spells CASSGIQGNQPQHF.

The chain carries TRBV4-3 and TRBJ2-5. Per the germline V gene, CDR1 is LGHNA and CDR2 is YSLEER. The CDR3 totals 14 residues. CDR3 protein: CASSPEGRQETQYF.

The chain uses TRBV12-3 or TRBV12-4 and TRBJ2-6; lacking DNA, the TRBD1 call made by TCRdb goes unchecked. The CDR3 runs to 19 residues. The CDR3 spells CASSLGWGGSPSGANVLTF.

The rearrangement links TRBV19 to TRBJ2-3; with no DNA, the TCRdb D assignment of TRBD2 cannot be verified. Per germline, CDR1 LNHDA and CDR2 SQIVND (reference sequence). The CDR3 has 15 amino acids. CDR3 region: CASRRLAGGSDTQYF.

The chain uses TRBV28 and TRBJ2-7; TCRdb picks TRBD1, but there is no DNA to check that call. The CDR3 contains 16 residues. Germline CDR1 is MDHEN and CDR2 is SYDVKM. The CDR3 sequence: CASSFLTNRGDYEQYF.

The chain carries TRBV5-1 and TRBJ2-2; TCRdb returns TRBD1, unconfirmable since there is no DNA. The CDR3 is 15 amino acids. Germline V gene data show CDR1 as SGHRS and CDR2 as YFSETQ. CDR3 sequence reads: CASSQTGENTGELFF.

Here the CDR3 reads CASSPGQGASNQPQHF. V and J are TRBV18 and TRBJ1-5; TCRdb's D call of TRBD1 is untestable without DNA. The CDR3 totals 16 residues. CDR1 and CDR2 (germline): KGHSH, LQKENI.

The chain joins TRBV5-6 to TRBJ2-7. This CDR3 contains 14 residues. In germline, CDR1 is SGHDT, CDR2 YYEEEE. CDR3 amino acids: CASSSGGSTYEQYF.

This chain joins TRBV5-1 and TRBJ2-5; checking the TCRdb D call of TRBD1 is not possible without DNA. Per germline, CDR1 SGHRS and CDR2 YFSETQ. CDR3 length: 16 amino acids. The CDR3 here is CASSSATGAIQETQYF.

The chain carries TRBV24-1 and TRBJ1-5; TCRdb's D call, TRBD1, is unchecked because there is no DNA. Germline CDR1 is KGHDR and CDR2 is SFDVKD. The CDR3 contains 15 residues. The CDR3 sequence is CATSDRDSIGQPQHF.

The chain combines TRBV29-1 with TRBJ2-1; the TCRdb call, TRBD2, lacks DNA for checking. Germline V lookup: CDR1 SQVTM, CDR2 ANQGSEA. The CDR3 has 13 amino acids. CDR3 protein: CSVHPSGGKEQFF.

The CDR3 here is CSTAGSYEQYF. The chain has TRBV20-1 and TRBJ2-7; TCRdb's D gene call, TRBD2, goes unchecked for lack of DNA. CDR1 DFQATT and CDR2 SNEGSKA come from the germline V gene (reference sequence). The CDR3 extends over 11 amino acids.

The chain joins TRBV24-1 to TRBJ2-7; TCRdb calls TRBD1, which cannot be checked without DNA. Per the germline V gene, CDR1 is KGHDR and CDR2 is SFDVKD. The CDR3 sequence is 15 residues long. The CDR3 here is CATSDPGQGSYEQYF.

The J gene is TRBJ2-7, the V gene TRBV9; the D call from TCRdb, TRBD1, cannot be confirmed without DNA. This CDR3 region has 14 residues. Germline V lookup: CDR1 SGDLS, CDR2 YYNGEE. CDR3 residues: CASSVGQGFGEQYF.

The CDR3 region is CASSVAGPPLEQYF. This chain connects TRBV2 to TRBJ2-7; the TCRdb D gene call, TRBD1, has no DNA to confirm it. The CDR3 length is 14 residues. Germline assignment: CDR1 SNHLY and CDR2 FYNNEI.

This sequence joins TRBV19 and TRBJ2-2; the D call from TCRdb, TRBD1, cannot be confirmed without DNA. CDR3 length: 17 residues. Germline V lookup: CDR1 LNHDA, CDR2 SQIVND (reference sequence). The CDR3 loop reads CASSIQRRAGETGELFF.